This T cell receptor (beta chain) came from a study of STAT5B mutations in CD4+ large granular lymphocyte leukemia. Notes on this clone: Its specificity is unknown.

Assay: immunoSEQ multiplex PCR; the TCRdb copy retains only in-frame clones and omits some. The sample has fewer than 45,000 clones; 81% are singletons. Study outcomes and limitations: No patients shared main leukemic clonotypes, though around 24% appeared at low frequency elsewhere.

CDR1 SGHVS and CDR2 FQNEAQ come from the germline V gene. Trimming stripped 4 bases from V and 5 bases from J, with 17 bases between. The CDR3 loop spans 16 amino acids. This sequence joins TRBV7-8 and TRBJ2-2, with D perhaps TRBD1 or TRBD2 (6 bases each). The sample comprised CD4+ T cells from blood buffy coats. The TCR was taken from a human donor in good health. The CDR3 nucleotides are TGTGCCAGCAGCTCGGGGGTGACAGGTTATACCGGGGAGCTGTTTTTT. Its protein is CASSSGVTGYTGELFF.